This entry is about one TCR beta chain. What it binds is unknown. This record comes from a study of T cell responses to AZD1222 COVID-19 vaccine. V lost 4 bases and J 1 base, leaving 10 bases between the germline ends. CDR1 and CDR2 from the germline V gene are LGHDT and YNNKEL (reference sequence). The length of the CDR3 is 14 residues. Data came from immunoSEQ multiplex PCR; TCRdb stores just in-frame clones and leaves some out. Here the sample spans 90,000 to 120,000 clones, under 95% being singletons. Study findings and constraints: The peak T cell response came first, and repertoires were sampled only after it. Possibly, clonal diversity was underestimated; donors were largely white British and included more females. At study baseline, merely more than 5 AZD1222 recipients were seropositive.

This material consisted of peripheral blood, taken 28 days after the second AZD1222 dose. This clonotype was sampled from an adult who received the AZD1222 COVID-19 vaccine. The chain recombines TRBV3-1 (or the pseudogene TRBV3-2) with TRBJ1-1; no reliable D call. CDR3 residues: CASSLSSANTEAFF. The CDR3 bases are TGTGCCAGCAGCCTATCCTCGGCGAACACTGAAGCTTTCTTT.